This TCR beta chain was identified in a study of T cell responses to AZD1222 COVID-19 vaccine. Study conclusions and caveats: Among those given AZD1222, only 5 to 7 were seropositive at baseline.

About this clone itself: Its antigen is still unknown.

CDR1 and CDR2 from the germline V gene are MNHEY and SVGAGI. This CDR3 contains 15 residues. V gave up 6 bases and J gave up 1 base, with 15 bases separating them. Here immunoSEQ multiplex PCR was the method, and the copy in TCRdb shows in-frame clones only, minus some. Of roughly 150,000 clones in the sample, over 80% are singletons; the top ten hold 2.5% to 4%. Investigators merged groups given second doses at roughly 4 or roughly 12 weeks. Specimen: peripheral blood, collected 28 days after the second AZD1222 dose. The TCR comes from an adult who received the AZD1222 COVID-19 vaccine. This chain connects TRBV6-5 to TRBJ1-1; D not certain. CDR3 protein: CASSDFSLSNTEAFF. DNA for the CDR3: TGTGCCAGCAGCGACTTTTCACTCTCGAACACTGAAGCTTTCTTT.